The source of this TCR beta chain is a study of beta chain features in type 1 diabetes. At the level of the study: Similarity in age, gender and cell yields was seen between patients and healthy donors.

Concerning this clone: Its antigen is unidentified.

On average, the one heparinised blood draw given by each donor was approximately 100 mL. Sorting that relied on CD45RO/CCR7/CD25/CD127/CD95/CD27 yielded CD4+ naive, central memory, regulatory and stem cell-like memory cells. Sorted populations all had greater than 98% purity. With 2 bases removed from V and 3 bases from J, the gap between germline ends came to 8 bases. The CDR3 runs to 14 residues. Germline V gives CDR1 SGHTA, CDR2 FQGTGA. General study points: Within each of all four CD4+ subsets, Type 1 diabetes patients had TCRB CDR3s that were moderately but significantly shorter.

Expressed TCRB transcripts were sequenced after all isolated RNA was converted to cDNA. Some clones are missing from TCRdb's copy, which holds only in-frame ones; the method was immunoSEQ multiplex PCR. This sample yields over 650,000 clones, of which more than 12% are seen a single time; roughly 0.04% belongs to the top ten. The sample comprised naive CD4+ T cells from blood. This TCR was recovered from a man aged 18 to 29 with type 1 diabetes. The chain uses TRBV7-3 and TRBJ2-1, with D tentatively TRBD2 (6 bases). DNA for the CDR3: TGTGCCAGCAGCTTAGTGGGGGGCTACAATGAGCAGTTCTTC. It codes for CASSLVGGYNEQFF.